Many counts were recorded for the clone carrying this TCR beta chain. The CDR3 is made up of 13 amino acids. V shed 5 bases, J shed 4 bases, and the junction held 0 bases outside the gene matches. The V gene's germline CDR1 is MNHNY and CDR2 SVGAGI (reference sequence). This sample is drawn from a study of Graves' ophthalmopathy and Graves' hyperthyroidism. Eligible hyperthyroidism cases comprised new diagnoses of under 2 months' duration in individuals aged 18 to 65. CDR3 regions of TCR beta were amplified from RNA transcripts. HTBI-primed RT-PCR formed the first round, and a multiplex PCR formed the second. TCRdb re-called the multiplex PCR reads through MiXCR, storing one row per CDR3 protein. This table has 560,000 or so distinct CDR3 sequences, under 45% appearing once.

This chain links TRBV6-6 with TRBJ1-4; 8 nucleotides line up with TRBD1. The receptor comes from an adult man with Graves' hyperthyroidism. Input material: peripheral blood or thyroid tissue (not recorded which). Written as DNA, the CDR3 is TGTGCCAGCAGTGACAGGGGTAATGAAAAACTGTTTTTT. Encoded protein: CASSDRGNEKLFF.